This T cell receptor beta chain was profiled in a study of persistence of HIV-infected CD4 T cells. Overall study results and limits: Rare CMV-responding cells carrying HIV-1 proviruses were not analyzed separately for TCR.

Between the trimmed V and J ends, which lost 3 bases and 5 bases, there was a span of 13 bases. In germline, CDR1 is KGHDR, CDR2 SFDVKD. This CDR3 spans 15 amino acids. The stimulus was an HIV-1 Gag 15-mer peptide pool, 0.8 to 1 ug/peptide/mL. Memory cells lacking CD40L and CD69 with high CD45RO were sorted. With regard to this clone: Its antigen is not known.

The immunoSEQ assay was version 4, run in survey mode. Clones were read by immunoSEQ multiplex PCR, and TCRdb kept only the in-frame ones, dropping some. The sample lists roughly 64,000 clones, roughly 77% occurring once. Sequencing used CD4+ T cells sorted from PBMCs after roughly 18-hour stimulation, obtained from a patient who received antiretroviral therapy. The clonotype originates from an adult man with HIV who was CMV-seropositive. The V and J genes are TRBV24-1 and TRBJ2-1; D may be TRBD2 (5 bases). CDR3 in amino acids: CATSDRALRDNEQFF. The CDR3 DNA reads TGTGCCACCAGTGATAGGGCATTGCGGGACAATGAGCAGTTCTTC.